The next 27 T cell receptor beta chains were all read from a single sample in a study of blood T cell repertoires in COVID-19. Produced via immunoSEQ multiplex PCR; TCRdb's table is partial and in-frame only. The table shows some 300,000 clones, with around 85% occurring only once. The sequencing sample was made of peripheral blood. The receptors shown here come from a woman aged 45-60 years with active or convalescent COVID-19.

In its sample, this clone was seen once. The chain recombines TRBV15 with TRBJ2-1; 14 bases agree with TRBD2. The CDR3 is 16 amino acids. Germline V CDR1 and CDR2: LNHNV, YYDKDF (reference sequence). With 2 bases clipped from V and 7 bases from J, the junction kept 4 bases outside the gene matches. Here the CDR3 DNA reads TGTGCCACCAGCAGACCTGGGACTAGCGGGAGTAATGAGCAGTTCTTC. Translating gives CATSRPGTSGSNEQFF.

The chain combines TRBV21-1 with TRBJ1-4. TRBV21-1 is labeled a pseudogene. There are 19 residues in the CDR3. The DNA for the CDR3 is TGTGCCAGCAGCAAAGATAAATGTGACTGGGGAGACGGGGATGAAAAACTGTTTTTT. It translates to CASSKDKCDWGDGDEKLFF.

J is TRBJ2-2 and V is TRBV6-6; TRBD2 might be the D (6 bases). There are 15 residues in the CDR3. The V and J ends lost 4 bases and 1 base respectively, with 10 bases between them. Germline loops: CDR1 MNHNY, CDR2 SVGAGI (reference sequence). The CDR3 DNA reads TGTGCCAGCAGTTCTCGGGAGCAGAACACCGGGGAGCTGTTTTTT. Translation: CASSSREQNTGELFF.

The rearrangement uses TRBV6-5 and TRBJ1-1; TRBD1 matches at 7 bases. CDR3 length: 13 amino acids. V gave up 6 bases and J gave up 3 bases; unmatched junction bases: 4. Germline lookup yields CDR1 MNHEY and CDR2 SVGAGI. The CDR3 here is CASRNRGYTEAFF. The CDR3, as DNA: TGTGCCAGCAGGAACAGGGGATACACTGAAGCTTTCTTT.

J is TRBJ2-5 and V is TRBV19, with a tentative D call TRBD1 (5 bases). Trimming took 5 bases from V and 4 from J, leaving 17 bases between them. This CDR3 has 15 residues. Germline V CDR1 and CDR2: LNHDA, SQIVND (reference sequence). The CDR3 is CASSSSITGSETQYF. In DNA form, the CDR3 reads TGTGCCAGTAGTTCTTCGATTACAGGCTCAGAGACCCAGTACTTC.

The chain combines TRBV28 with TRBJ1-2, with D uncertain. Per germline, CDR1 MDHEN and CDR2 SYDVKM. This CDR3 is built from 14 residues. V lost 2 bases, J lost 6 bases, and 13 bases lay in between. The CDR3 DNA follows: TGTGCCAGCAGTTTAACGGTCCCGGTGAATGGCTACACCTTC. It yields the protein CASSLTVPVNGYTF.

This chain uses TRBV9 with TRBJ2-1, with 8 bases matching TRBD2. Germline CDR1 is SGDLS and CDR2 is YYNGEE. V lost 3 bases, J lost 7 bases, and 9 bases stayed unmatched. This CDR3 has 15 amino acids. Here the CDR3 reads CASSASGSKINEQFF. DNA for the CDR3: TGTGCCAGCAGCGCCAGCGGGAGTAAAATTAATGAGCAGTTCTTC.

J is TRBJ1-2 and V is TRBV7-9, with D possibly TRBD1 on 5 matching bases. Germline loops: CDR1 SEHNR, CDR2 FQNEAQ (reference sequence). V was clipped by 1 base and J by 7 bases, with 22 bases between them. CDR3 size: 17 residues. CDR3 nucleotide sequence: TGTGCCAGCAGCTTAGACGGCCAGGGAAGAAAGGATGGTGGCTACACCTTC. Translating gives CASSLDGQGRKDGGYTF.

This clone was counted only a few times. V usage is TRBV15 and J usage is TRBJ2-5; 7 bases line up with TRBD2. CDR3 length: 16 residues. The germline V gene encodes CDR1 LNHNV and CDR2 YYDKDF (reference sequence). With 5 bases clipped from V and 3 bases from J, the junction kept 12 bases outside the gene matches. CDR3 residues: CATSPWGGLGKETQYF. Here the CDR3 DNA reads TGTGCCACCAGCCCCTGGGGGGGGTTGGGCAAAGAGACCCAGTACTTC. The complete variable domain, with remaining parts taken from reference TRBV15 and TRBJ2-5, reads DAMVIQNPRYQVTQFGKPVTLSCSQTLNHNVMYWYQQKSSQAPKLLFHYYDKDFNNEADTPDNFQSRRPNTSFCFLDIRSPGLGDTAMYLCATSPWGGLGKETQYFGPGTRLLVL.

The gene calls are TRBV29-1 and TRBJ2-1, with 9 bases that match TRBD2. There are 14 residues in the CDR3. V gave up 5 bases and J gave up 8 bases; unmatched junction bases: 10. From germline, CDR1 is SQVTM and CDR2 ANQGSEA. The CDR3 DNA is TGCAGCGTTAGACCGGGACTAGCAGCAGATGAGCAGTTCTTC. Protein product: CSVRPGLAADEQFF.

This clone was seen a single time. The chain is built from TRBV6-4 and TRBJ1-1; the D is unclear. Germline V gene lookup returns CDR1 MRHNA and CDR2 SNTAGT. V lost 2 bases, J lost 0 bases, and 4 bases lay in between. CDR3 length: 13 residues. In DNA, the CDR3 is TGTGCCAGCAGTGACCCCGTGAACACTGAAGCTTTCTTT. Residues: CASSDPVNTEAFF.

The V and J genes are TRBV4-1 and TRBJ1-6; 7 positions agree with TRBD1. Germline CDR1 reads MGHRA; CDR2 reads YSYEKL. The CDR3 spans 14 residues. Unmatched junction bases numbered 6, after V lost 4 bases and J lost 9 bases. The CDR3 region has the DNA TGCGCCAGCAGCCGTCGACAGGGTGGTTCACCCCTCCACTTT. It translates to CASSRRQGGSPLHF.

This clone was seen a handful of times. The rearrangement uses TRBV18 and TRBJ2-1, with 9 bases identical to TRBD1. Germline trimming cut 4 bases from V and 4 bases from J; bases unmatched to any gene: 8. The V gene's germline CDR1 is KGHSH and CDR2 LQKENI. The CDR3 sequence is 16 residues long. CDR3 in DNA: TGTGCCAGCTCACTCGTACAGGGGGCTCTTTACAATGAGCAGTTCTTC. It specifies CASSLVQGALYNEQFF.

The V call is TRBV28, the J call TRBJ1-6, with 7 positions matching TRBD1. This CDR3 has 14 amino acids. V lost 6 bases to trimming and J lost 14 bases; unmatched junction nucleotides: 13. From germline, CDR1 is MDHEN and CDR2 SYDVKM. The CDR3 region has the DNA TGTGCCAGCAGCCTCGGGACAGAGTTTAGGACCCTCCACTTT. It specifies CASSLGTEFRTLHF.

This rearrangement joins TRBV19 to TRBJ2-7; TRBD1 aligns across 8 bases. The V and J ends lost 5 bases and 3 bases, in that order; junction bases with no gene match: 6. Germline lookup yields CDR1 LNHDA and CDR2 SQIVND (reference sequence). This CDR3 spans 14 amino acids. CDR3 sequence: CASSSTGDIYEQYF. As DNA, the CDR3 is TGTGCCAGTAGTTCGACAGGGGATATCTACGAGCAGTACTTC.

This clone was observed a single time. This chain connects TRBV7-8 to TRBJ1-1; D is uncertain. Trimming left V 1 base short and J 7 bases short, with 7 bases between. Germline loops: CDR1 SGHVS, CDR2 FQNEAQ. The CDR3 has 12 amino acids. The CDR3 is CASSLGRIEAFF. The CDR3 nucleotides are TGTGCCAGCAGCTTAGGGCGGATTGAAGCTTTCTTT.

The chain uses TRBV4-2 and TRBJ2-1, with a possible D match to TRBD2 (6 bases). CDR3 size: 16 residues. Germline lookup yields CDR1 LGHNA and CDR2 YNFKEQ. Trimming left V 0 bases short and J 9 bases short, with 18 bases between. DNA of the CDR3: TGTGCCAGCAGCCAAGAGGGGGGAGTAGGTTCTAGTGAGCAGTTCTTC. It specifies CASSQEGGVGSSEQFF.

The chain couples TRBV28 to TRBJ2-4; 12 bases fit TRBD2. The trim removed 3 bases at V and 0 bases at J, leaving 18 bases unmatched. Germline-derived CDR1 and CDR2 are MDHEN and SYDVKM. This CDR3 comprises 22 residues. The CDR3 DNA is TGTGCCAGCAGTTTTCCCCCGGCTCCCCGGACTAGCGGGGAAATAGCCAAAAACATTCAGTACTTC. This encodes CASSFPPAPRTSGEIAKNIQYF. The full variable domain, with the rest looked up from reference TRBV28 and TRBJ2-4, is DVKVTQSSRYLVKRTGEKVFLECVQDMDHENMFWYRQDPGLGLRLIYFSYDVKMKEKGDIPEGYSVSREKKERFSLILESASTNQTSMYLCASSFPPAPRTSGEIAKNIQYFGAGTRLSVL.

The chain carries TRBV5-1 and TRBJ1-4; D is possibly TRBD1 (6 bases). V was trimmed by 3 bases and J by 3 bases, leaving 12 bases between them. CDR3 length: 15 amino acids. Per germline, CDR1 SGHRS and CDR2 YFSETQ. The CDR3 protein is CASSSSGGPNEKLFF. The CDR3, as DNA: TGCGCCAGCAGCTCCAGCGGGGGGCCTAATGAAAAACTGTTTTTT.

This rearrangement joins TRBV19 to TRBJ1-3, with TRBD1 matching 8 bases. CDR3 size: 14 residues. Germline loops: CDR1 LNHDA, CDR2 SQIVND (reference sequence). Unmatched junction bases numbered 8, after V lost 5 bases and J lost 8 bases. Written as DNA, the CDR3 is TGTGCCAGTAGTGCAGGGGGCGCGGCGTACACCATATATTTT. Amino acids: CASSAGGAAYTIYF.

CDR3 DNA sequence: TGTGCCAGCAGCCCTAGGACAGAGAACACTGAAGCTTTCTTT. Translation: CASSPRTENTEAFF. The genes are TRBV5-4 and TRBJ1-1; perhaps TRBD1 as D (6 bases). CDR1 is SGHNT and CDR2 is YYREEE in the germline V gene (reference sequence). Trimming shortened V by 4 bases and J by 1 base, and 11 bases separated the two germline ends. This CDR3 region has 14 residues.

The J gene is TRBJ2-7, the V gene TRBV18, with D perhaps matching TRBD1 (5 bases). From germline, CDR1 is KGHSH and CDR2 LQKENI. Trimming removed 1 base at V and 3 bases at J, with 10 bases between. CDR3 length: 14 amino acids. The CDR3 is CASSPQPGHYEQYF. DNA for the CDR3: TGTGCCAGCTCACCACAGCCAGGGCACTACGAGCAGTACTTC.

This chain connects TRBV3-1 (or the pseudogene TRBV3-2) to TRBJ1-6, with unresolved D. This CDR3 region has 15 residues. V was pared by 2 bases and J by 8 bases, with 13 bases between. Germline V CDR1 and CDR2: LGHDT, YNNKEL (reference sequence). The CDR3 protein is CASSQSDWLDSPLHF. The CDR3 region has the DNA TGTGCCAGCAGCCAATCGGACTGGCTGGATTCACCCCTCCACTTT.

As DNA, the CDR3 is TGTGCCAGCAGGGAAGAGGCGGGGCCTAATGAAAAACTGTTTTTT. Translation gives CASREEAGPNEKLFF. The chain employs TRBV5-8 and TRBJ1-4, with D possibly being TRBD1 (5 bases). V lost 5 bases and J 3 bases, leaving 14 bases between the germline ends. CDR3 length: 15 residues. CDR1 SGHTS and CDR2 YDEGEE come from the germline V gene.

The rearrangement uses TRBV7-9 and TRBJ1-2; a possible D gene is TRBD1 (5 bases). Germline loops: CDR1 SEHNR, CDR2 FQNEAQ (reference sequence). CDR3 length equals 15 residues. Trimming left V 2 bases short and J 0 bases short, with 10 bases between. CDR3 bases: TGTGCCAGCAGCTTAAACGTACAGGCTAACTATGGCTACACCTTC. Protein sequence: CASSLNVQANYGYTF.

V gene TRBV19 combines with J gene TRBJ2-3; 11 nucleotides line up with TRBD2. Losses at the gene ends were 6 bases for V and 10 bases for J; bases not matched to a gene: 9. This CDR3 is 14 amino acids long. Germline V gives CDR1 LNHDA, CDR2 SQIVND (reference sequence). CDR3 sequence reads: CASSPRTSGFAQYF. The CDR3 DNA is TGTGCCAGTAGCCCGAGGACTAGCGGGTTCGCGCAGTATTTT.

The chain links TRBV30 to TRBJ2-5, with D maybe TRBD2 (6 bases). The CDR3 covers 14 residues. Germline V gives CDR1 GTSNPN, CDR2 SVGIG (reference sequence). Deletions cut 2 bases from V and 1 base from J, with 11 bases between. The CDR3: CAWSQGGIQETQYF. The CDR3 DNA reads as TGTGCCTGGAGTCAGGGCGGGATCCAAGAGACCCAGTACTTC. Drawing the rest from reference TRBV30 and TRBJ2-5, the complete variable domain is SQTIHQWPATLVQPVGSPLSLECTVEGTSNPNLYWYRQAAGRGLQLLFYSVGIGQISSEVPQNLSASRPQDRQFILSSKKLLLSDSGFYLCAWSQGGIQETQYFGPGTRLLVL.